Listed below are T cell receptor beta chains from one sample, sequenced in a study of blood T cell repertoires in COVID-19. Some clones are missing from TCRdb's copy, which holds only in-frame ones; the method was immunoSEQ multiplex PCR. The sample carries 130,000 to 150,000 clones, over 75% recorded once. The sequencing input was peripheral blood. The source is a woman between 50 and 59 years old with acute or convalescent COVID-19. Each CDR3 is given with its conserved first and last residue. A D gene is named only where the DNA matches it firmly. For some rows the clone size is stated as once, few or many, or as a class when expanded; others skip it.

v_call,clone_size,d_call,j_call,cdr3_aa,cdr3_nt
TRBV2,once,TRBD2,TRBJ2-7,CASSEWLAGSTYEQYF,TGTGCCAGCAGTGAATGGCTAGCGGGGAGTACCTACGAGCAGTACTTC
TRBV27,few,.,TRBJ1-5,CASSSRLGNQPQHF,TGTGCCAGCAGTTCGAGGTTGGGCAATCAGCCCCAGCATTTT
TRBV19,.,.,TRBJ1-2,CASSIDHSLNYGYTF,TGTGCCAGTAGTATAGATCACAGCTTAAACTATGGCTACACCTTC
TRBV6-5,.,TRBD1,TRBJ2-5,CASSYSKQTGRETQYF,TGTGCCAGCAGTTACTCGAAACAGACAGGGAGAGAGACCCAGTACTTC
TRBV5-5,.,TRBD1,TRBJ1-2,CASSPSGQGVFYGYTF,TGTGCCAGCAGCCCTTCGGGACAGGGAGTTTTCTATGGCTACACCTTC
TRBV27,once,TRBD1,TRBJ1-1,CASRLGGWVTEAFF,TGTGCCAGCAGGCTAGGGGGCTGGGTTACTGAAGCTTTCTTT
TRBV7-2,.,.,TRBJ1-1,CASIVGVPTEAFF,TGTGCCAGCATCGTAGGGGTACCCACTGAAGCTTTCTTT
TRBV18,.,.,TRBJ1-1,CASSPPVIRGGTEAFF,TGTGCCAGCTCACCACCGGTCATTCGGGGAGGCACTGAAGCTTTCTTT
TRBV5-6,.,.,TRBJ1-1,CASSSGGWTEAFF,TGTGCCAGCAGCTCGGGGGGCTGGACTGAAGCTTTCTTT
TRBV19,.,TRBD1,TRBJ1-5,CASSVQGANQPQHF,TGTGCCAGTAGTGTACAGGGGGCGAATCAGCCCCAGCATTTT
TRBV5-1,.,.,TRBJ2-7,CASSLSTRSKYF,TGCGCCAGCAGCTTAAGCACCCGTAGCAAGTACTTC
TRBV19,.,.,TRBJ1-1,CASSSNRSQGIMNTEAFF,TGTGCCAGTAGTTCGAACCGATCACAGGGCATCATGAACACTGAAGCTTTCTTT
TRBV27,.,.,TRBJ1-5,CASSFGGLPPQPQHF,TGTGCCAGCAGTTTCGGAGGGCTCCCCCCTCAGCCCCAGCATTTT
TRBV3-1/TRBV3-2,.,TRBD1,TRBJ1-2,CASSQTPGQILYLLYGYTF,TGTGCCAGCAGCCAGACCCCGGGACAGATTCTCTATTTACTTTATGGCTACACCTTC
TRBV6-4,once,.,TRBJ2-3,CASEFSGTDTQYF,TGTGCCAGCGAGTTTAGCGGAACAGATACGCAGTATTTT
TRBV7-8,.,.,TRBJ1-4,CASSLAEVPINEKLFF,TGTGCCAGCAGCTTAGCGGAGGTCCCAATCAATGAAAAACTGTTTTTT
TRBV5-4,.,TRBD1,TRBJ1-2,CASSLPFGQGINYGYTF,TGTGCCAGCAGCTTACCCTTTGGACAGGGAATTAACTATGGCTACACCTTC
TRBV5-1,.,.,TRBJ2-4,CASSLQGGGTKNIQYF,TGCGCCAGCAGCCTGCAGGGGGGAGGAACCAAAAACATTCAGTACTTC
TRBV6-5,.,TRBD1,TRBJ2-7,CASRRSGQGQYEQYF,TGTGCCAGCAGACGGTCGGGACAGGGGCAATACGAGCAGTACTTC
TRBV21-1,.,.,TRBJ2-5,CASSKGGQGLQETQYF,TGTGCCAGCAGCAAAGGGGGACAGGGACTCCAAGAGACCCAGTACTTC
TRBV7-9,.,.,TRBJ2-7,CASSRTPSYEQYF,TGTGCCAGCAGTCGAACACCGTCCTACGAGCAGTACTTC
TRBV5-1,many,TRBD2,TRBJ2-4,CASSPPGGGEVNIQYF,TGCGCCAGCAGCCCCCCAGGCGGGGGGGAGGTTAACATTCAGTACTTC
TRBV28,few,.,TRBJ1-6,CASGDKGRARNSPLHF,TGTGCCAGCGGGGATAAAGGGAGGGCGCGGAATTCACCCCTCCACTTT
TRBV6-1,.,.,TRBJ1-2,CASSEARRAGYTF,TGTGCCAGCAGTGAAGCGCGCAGGGCGGGCTACACCTTC
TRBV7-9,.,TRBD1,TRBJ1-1,CASSLEGQGYSNTEAFF,TGTGCCAGCAGCTTAGAGGGACAGGGATACTCCAACACTGAAGCTTTCTTT
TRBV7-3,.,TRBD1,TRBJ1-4,CASSFRDSLSPREKLFF,TGTGCCAGCAGCTTCCGGGACAGCCTCTCCCCTAGGGAAAAACTGTTTTTT
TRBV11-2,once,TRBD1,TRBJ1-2,CASSLRDRERPHF,TGTGCCAGCAGCTTAAGAGACAGGGAGCGTCCCCACTTC
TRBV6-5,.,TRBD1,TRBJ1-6,CASRIGQGVGSPLHF,TGTGCCAGCAGAATCGGACAGGGGGTAGGTTCACCCCTCCACTTT
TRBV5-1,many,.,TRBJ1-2,CASSLAAGPGGYTF,TGCGCCAGCAGCTTGGCGGCAGGCCCGGGGGGCTACACCTTC
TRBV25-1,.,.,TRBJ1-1,CASTAGAMNTEAFF,TGTGCCAGCACCGCGGGGGCGATGAACACTGAAGCTTTCTTT
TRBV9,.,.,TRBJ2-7,CASSVGGELSYEQYF,TGTGCCAGCAGCGTAGGGGGGGAATTATCCTACGAGCAGTACTTC
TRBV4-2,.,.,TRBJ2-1,CASSQVDLAGFSYNEQFF,TGTGCCAGCAGCCAAGTGGACCTGGCGGGGTTCTCCTACAATGAGCAGTTCTTC
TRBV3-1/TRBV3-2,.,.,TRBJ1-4,CASSQESVGRREKLFF,TGTGCCAGCAGCCAAGAATCGGTGGGCCGTAGGGAAAAACTGTTTTTT
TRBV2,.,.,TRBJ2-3,CASSPQVFTDTQYF,TGTGCCAGCAGTCCTCAGGTCTTCACAGATACGCAGTATTTT
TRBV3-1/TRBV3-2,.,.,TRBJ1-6,CASSLGRRDSPLHF,TGTGCCAGCAGCCTAGGGAGGCGGGATTCACCCCTCCACTTT
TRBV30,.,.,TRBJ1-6,CAWSLNSPLHF,TGTGCCTGGAGTTTAAATTCACCCCTCCACTTT
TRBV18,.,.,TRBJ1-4,CASSPQPVTGVTNEKLFF,TGTGCCAGCTCACCACAACCGGTTACGGGGGTCACTAATGAAAAACTGTTTTTT
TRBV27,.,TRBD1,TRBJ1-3,CASSRQGSAGNTIYF,TGTGCCAGCAGCCGACAGGGTTCCGCTGGAAACACCATATATTTT
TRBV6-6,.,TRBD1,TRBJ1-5,CASSTGTGGNQPQHF,TGTGCCAGCAGTACAGGGACAGGGGGCAATCAGCCCCAGCATTTT
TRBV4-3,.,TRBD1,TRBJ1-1,CASSQLQGTGVNTEAFF,TGCGCCAGCAGCCAGTTACAAGGTACAGGGGTGAACACTGAAGCTTTCTTT
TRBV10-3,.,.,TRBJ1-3,CAISAGDSGNTIYF,TGTGCCATCAGTGCCGGAGACTCTGGAAACACCATATATTTT
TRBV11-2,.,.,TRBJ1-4,CATKSWGEGEKLFF,TGTGCCACCAAGTCGTGGGGGGAGGGTGAAAAACTGTTTTTT
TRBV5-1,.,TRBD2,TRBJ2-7,CASSSGLAVAYEQYF,TGCGCCAGCAGCTCCGGACTAGCCGTTGCCTACGAGCAGTACTTC
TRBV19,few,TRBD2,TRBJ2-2,CASRTPAGGDTGELFF,TGTGCCAGTAGGACCCCGGCGGGGGGCGACACCGGGGAGCTGTTTTTT
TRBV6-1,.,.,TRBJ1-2,CASSDSGRAGGYTF,TGTGCCAGCAGTGATTCGGGGAGGGCGGGCGGCTACACCTTC
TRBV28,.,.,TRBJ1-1,CASSFRGTEAFF,TGTGCCAGCAGTTTCAGGGGAACTGAAGCTTTCTTT
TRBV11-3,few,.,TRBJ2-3,CASSPGTQGTDTQYF,TGTGCCAGCAGCCCAGGGACACAGGGCACAGATACGCAGTATTTT
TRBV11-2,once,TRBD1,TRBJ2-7,CASSNRDRAYEQYF,TGTGCCAGCAGCAACCGGGACAGAGCCTACGAGCAGTACTTC
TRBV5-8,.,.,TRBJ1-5,CASSYTGLGNQPQHF,TGTGCCAGCAGCTATACTGGTTTGGGCAATCAGCCCCAGCATTTT
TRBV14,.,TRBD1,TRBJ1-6,CASSLWDRGYSPLHF,TGTGCCAGCAGCCTTTGGGACAGGGGTTATTCACCCCTCCACTTT